Reported below is one T cell receptor (beta chain). Treatment described: roughly 18 received Ad26.COV2.S at low or high dose, single or two shots; 5 received placebo; per-sample allocation not given. Collection of samples fell on day 63 after the first vaccine or placebo injection. The CDR3 consists of 13 residues. V gave up 6 bases and J gave up 5 bases; unmatched junction bases: 7. Germline values: CDR1 SGHAT, CDR2 FQNNGV. These data are taken from a study of Ad26.COV2.S vaccination and SARS-CoV-2 variants. Assay: immunoSEQ multiplex PCR; the TCRdb copy retains only in-frame clones and omits some. The sample holds hundreds of thousands of clones, roughly 90% seen once.

The sequencing used peripheral blood, collected in a trial of Ad26.COV2.S vaccine versus placebo. This receptor was identified in a person aged 18-65 years who received the Ad26.COV2.S COVID-19 vaccine or a placebo. The rearrangement links TRBV11-2 to TRBJ2-7, with 7 bases matching TRBD2. This CDR3 is CASSPAGGNEQYF. In nucleotides, the CDR3 is TGTGCCAGCAGTCCTGCCGGGGGGAACGAGCAGTACTTC.